These 19 T cell receptor beta chains came from one sample sequenced in a study of vaccination effects on CD4 cells after COVID-19. These TCRs are of unknown antigen specificity. Peptide-pool stimulation followed by sequencing identified expanded antigen-specific CD4+ clonotypes in the ViraFEST assay. Culture lasted roughly eleven days before CD4+ T cell isolation. All vaccine recipients tested negative for nucleocapsid antibodies and had never contracted SARS-CoV-2 infection. Repertoires were generated with immunoSEQ multiplex PCR, while TCRdb's copy carries only in-frame clones and drops some. The sample records tens of thousands of clones, around 76% being singletons. Sequencing used CD4+ T cells from PBMCs cultured with HCoV-NL63 spike peptides, obtained before COVID-19 vaccination. Source of these receptors: a human donor who received a COVID-19 vaccine.

The chain carries TRBV14 and TRBJ1-2; no clear D. The CDR3 is 15 amino acids. From germline, CDR1 is SGHDN and CDR2 FVKESK. V lost 0 bases, J lost 4 bases, and 12 bases lay in between. CDR3: CASSQDRIISYGYTF. In DNA, the CDR3 is TGTGCCAGCAGCCAAGACAGGATAATTTCCTATGGCTACACCTTC.

This chain links TRBV18 with TRBJ2-3; D gene unclear. The CDR3 is made up of 18 amino acids. Germline assignment: CDR1 KGHSH and CDR2 LQKENI. V was clipped by 0 bases and J by 4 bases, with 20 bases between them. The CDR3 DNA follows: TGTGCCAGCTCACCACCGGTTGGCGAGTTGTATGTTTCAGATACGCAGTATTTT. Its protein is CASSPPVGELYVSDTQYF.

J is TRBJ1-2 and V is TRBV6-2 or TRBV6-3; TRBD1 matches 7 bases. The junction had 27 bases not matched to a gene; V was cut back by 6 bases and J by 8 bases. CDR3 length equals 19 residues. Germline V gene sequence: CDR1 MNHEY, CDR2 SVGEGT. Here the CDR3 reads CASSTWDSRVERLAMGYTF. CDR3 sequence (DNA): TGTGCCAGCAGCACCTGGGACAGTAGGGTCGAAAGATTGGCTATGGGCTACACCTTC.

The chain couples TRBV7-2 to TRBJ2-7; 12 positions agree with TRBD2. This CDR3 is built from 16 residues. V lost 4 bases and J lost 0; bases outside the gene matches: 4. Germline V lookup: CDR1 SGHTA, CDR2 FQGNSA. The DNA of the CDR3 is TGTGCCAGCAGCTACGGACTAGCGGGGAACTCCTACGAGCAGTACTTC. Protein product: CASSYGLAGNSYEQYF. Combining the CDR3 with reference TRBV7-2 and TRBJ2-7 gives the whole variable domain GAGVSQSPSNKVTEKGKDVELRCDPISGHTALYWYRQSLGQGLEFLIYFQGNSAPDKSGLPSDRFSAERTGGSVSTLTIQRTQQEDSAVYLCASSYGLAGNSYEQYFGPGTRLTVT.

The J gene is TRBJ2-7, the V gene TRBV29-1; D possibly corresponds to TRBD1 (6 bases). Germline V CDR1 and CDR2: SQVTM, ANQGSEA. The V and J ends lost 6 bases and 4 bases respectively, with 13 bases between them. This CDR3 comprises 12 residues. CDR3 sequence reads: CSVMGQPYEQYF. The CDR3 DNA sequence: TGCAGCGTAATGGGACAACCTTACGAGCAGTACTTC.

CDR3 amino acids: CAISAASGAYNEQFF. As DNA, the CDR3 is TGTGCCATCAGTGCTGCTAGCGGGGCTTACAATGAGCAGTTCTTC. The chain has TRBV10-3 and TRBJ2-1; 9 nucleotides line up with TRBD2. Germline V gives CDR1 ENHRY, CDR2 SYGVKD. There are 15 residues in the CDR3. With V trimmed by 4 bases and J by 4 bases, 5 bases remained unmatched.

This chain uses TRBV12-3 or TRBV12-4 with TRBJ1-2, with unresolved D. The CDR3 is 12 amino acids. Trimming removed 5 bases from V and 8 bases from J, with 12 bases in between. The CDR3 spells CASSERRGGYTF. The CDR3 bases are TGTGCCAGCAGTGAACGCAGAGGAGGCTACACCTTC.

The chain combines TRBV19 with TRBJ1-5; D is perhaps TRBD1 (6 bases). The CDR3 has 13 residues. Trimming removed 8 bases at V and 5 bases at J, with 13 bases between. Germline CDR1 LNHDA, CDR2 SQIVND (reference sequence). The CDR3: CASSERGDQPQHF. CDR3 sequence (DNA): TGTGCCAGTTCTGAGAGGGGGGATCAGCCCCAGCATTTT.

The chain couples TRBV6-5 to TRBJ2-1; 9 positions agree with TRBD2. Looked up from germline, CDR1 is MNHEY and CDR2 is SVGAGI. With 5 bases clipped from V and 4 bases from J, the junction kept 6 bases outside the gene matches. This CDR3 has 15 amino acids. The CDR3 reads CASSRSSGRYNEQFF. CDR3 sequence (DNA): TGTGCCAGCAGTAGGAGCAGCGGGAGGTACAATGAGCAGTTCTTC.

The V gene is TRBV7-2, the J gene TRBJ2-7; 15 bases line up with TRBD2. This CDR3 spans 19 amino acids. Germline V gives CDR1 SGHTA, CDR2 FQGNSA. V dropped 5 bases and J dropped 0; count of bases not matched to a gene: 11. The CDR3 nucleotides are TGTGCCAGCAGCCGCGGACTAGCGGGAGGGATAATGATCTCCTACGAGCAGTACTTC. It specifies CASSRGLAGGIMISYEQYF. Filled out from reference TRBV7-2 and TRBJ2-7, the complete variable domain reads GAGVSQSPSNKVTEKGKDVELRCDPISGHTALYWYRQSLGQGLEFLIYFQGNSAPDKSGLPSDRFSAERTGGSVSTLTIQRTQQEDSAVYLCASSRGLAGGIMISYEQYFGPGTRLTVT.

The chain couples TRBV19 to TRBJ1-2; possibly TRBD1 for D (6 bases). V lost 8 bases and J 0 bases, leaving 25 bases between the germline ends. Germline CDR1 is LNHDA and CDR2 is SQIVND (reference sequence). The CDR3 is 18 amino acids. The CDR3 region is CASRLTGVLDRANYGYTF. In nucleotides, the CDR3 is TGTGCCAGTCGCCTAACGGGGGTCTTGGACAGAGCTAACTATGGCTACACCTTC. The full variable domain, its missing parts supplied by reference TRBV19 and TRBJ1-2, is DGGITQSPKYLFRKEGQNVTLSCEQNLNHDAMYWYRQDPGQGLRLIYYSQIVNDFQKGDIAEGYSVSREKKESFPLTVTSAQKNPTAFYLCASRLTGVLDRANYGYTFGSGTRLTVV.

The chain carries TRBV11-2 and TRBJ1-3; D remains ambiguous. Germline V lookup: CDR1 SGHAT, CDR2 FQNNGV. This CDR3 comprises 14 residues. Trimming took off 0 bases at V and 4 bases at J, with 7 bases between the two ends. CDR3 loop: CASSLDLSGNTIYF. The CDR3 nucleotides are TGTGCCAGCAGCTTAGATTTGAGCGGAAACACCATATATTTT. Using reference TRBV11-2 and TRBJ1-3 for the parts outside the CDR3, the full variable domain is EAGVAQSPRYKIIEKRQSVAFWCNPISGHATLYWYQQILGQGPKLLIQFQNNGVVDDSQLPKDRFSAERLKGVDSTLKIQPAKLEDSAVYLCASSLDLSGNTIYFGEGSWLTVV.

The chain uses TRBV4-1 and TRBJ2-3; D ambiguous. Between the trimmed V and J ends, which lost 4 bases and 2 bases, there was a span of 13 bases. The germline V gene has CDR1 MGHRA and CDR2 YSYEKL. The CDR3 runs to 15 residues. In DNA, the CDR3 is TGCGCCAGCAGCCCTAGAAGCCCACCCACAGATACGCAGTATTTT. As protein: CASSPRSPPTDTQYF.

This clone was seen a handful of times. The V call is TRBV3-1 (or the pseudogene TRBV3-2), the J call TRBJ2-7; 8 bases line up with TRBD2. The CDR3 has 15 amino acids. Germline CDR1 reads LGHDT; CDR2 reads YNNKEL (reference sequence). V lost 4 bases, J lost 2 bases, and 7 bases stayed unmatched. The CDR3 protein is CASSPGTSFPYEQYF. The CDR3 DNA reads TGTGCCAGCAGCCCCGGGACTAGTTTCCCCTACGAGCAGTACTTC.

V is TRBV11-1 and J is TRBJ2-1, with 7 bases matching TRBD2. Germline CDR1 reads SGHAT; CDR2 reads FQDESV (reference sequence). After removal of 1 base from V and 7 bases from J, the junction contained 4 bases not matched to a gene. CDR3 length: 14 amino acids. The CDR3 spells CASSLGEGFNEQFF. For the CDR3, the DNA is TGTGCCAGCAGCTTAGGGGAGGGATTTAATGAGCAGTTCTTC. The full variable domain, completed using reference TRBV11-1 and TRBJ2-1, is EAEVAQSPRYKITEKSQAVAFWCDPISGHATLYWYRQILGQGPELLVQFQDESVVDDSQLPKDRFSAERLKGVDSTLKIQPAELGDSAMYLCASSLGEGFNEQFFGPGTRLTVL.

The CDR3 sequence: CASSLRLGGGDEQFF. Here the CDR3 DNA reads TGTGCCAGCAGCCTCAGACTAGGGGGAGGGGATGAGCAGTTCTTC. The chain carries TRBV3-1 (or the pseudogene TRBV3-2) and TRBJ2-1; tentative D call: TRBD2 (7 bases). The germline CDR1 and CDR2 sequences are LGHDT and YNNKEL (reference sequence). Between the trimmed V and J ends, which lost 4 bases and 8 bases, there was a span of 18 bases. This CDR3 region has 15 residues.

The chain uses TRBV25-1 and TRBJ2-5; D possibly uses TRBD1 or TRBD2 (5 bases each). Trimming removed 1 base at V and 5 bases at J, with 11 bases between. The CDR3 contains 14 residues. Per germline, CDR1 MGHDK and CDR2 SYGVNS. Here the CDR3 reads CASSEWRGAETQYF. CDR3 nucleotides: TGTGCCAGCAGTGAATGGCGAGGGGCTGAGACCCAGTACTTC.

The chain carries TRBV6-1 and TRBJ1-3; 7 bases match TRBD1. Germline CDR1 is MNHNS and CDR2 is SASEGT. V gave up 3 bases and J gave up 0 bases; unmatched junction bases: 11. This CDR3 has 18 residues. CDR3 in amino acids: CASSDGKGAGYSGNTIYF. The CDR3 DNA reads TGTGCCAGCAGTGATGGAAAGGGGGCAGGATACTCTGGAAACACCATATATTTT.

This clone has a single count. The chain is built from TRBV6-5 and TRBJ1-2; no definite D call. The germline gives CDR1 MNHEY, CDR2 SVGAGI. The CDR3 spans 15 residues. The V end was cut by 7 bases, the J end by 5 bases, with 20 bases between. CDR3 loop: CASKGPDRILYGYTF. CDR3 DNA sequence: TGTGCCAGCAAAGGGCCGGACCGTATCCTGTATGGCTACACCTTC.